A selection of T cell receptor beta chains follows, all from one sample in a study of a mutant IDH1 vaccine in newly diagnosed glioma. Clones were read by immunoSEQ multiplex PCR, and TCRdb kept only the in-frame ones, dropping some. The sample holds over 20,000 clones; about nine tenths are singletons and the top ten take 9.2%. This specimen consisted of PBMCs, obtained from a glioma patient treated with radiotherapy, temozolomide or both. These receptors all come from a man aged 30-40 years with glioma. Both conserved end residues are part of each CDR3. Each record gives: clone size, J gene, V gene, D gene, CDR3 DNA, CDR3 protein. D genes are given only for firm matches. Clone size is stated in some rows and not others, as once, few, many or a class when expanded.

clone size: large; J gene: TRBJ1-5; V gene: TRBV6-5; D gene: -; CDR3 DNA: TGTGCCAGCAGTTACTCCCCCGATCAGCCCCAGCATTTT; CDR3 protein: CASSYSPDQPQHF
clone size: -; J gene: TRBJ2-7; V gene: TRBV5-1; D gene: TRBD2; CDR3 DNA: TGCGCCAGCAGCTTAGGAGCGGGACTACCGGGCGAGCAGTACTTC; CDR3 protein: CASSLGAGLPGEQYF
clone size: once; J gene: TRBJ1-5; V gene: TRBV5-1; D gene: -; CDR3 DNA: TGCGCCAGCAGCTTGGAACAGGCCTCCCCCCAGCATTTT; CDR3 protein: CASSLEQASPQHF
clone size: -; J gene: TRBJ1-5; V gene: TRBV28; D gene: TRBD1; CDR3 DNA: TGTGCCAGCAGTGATTGGGACAGGGGCCCTAATCAGCCCCAGCATTTT; CDR3 protein: CASSDWDRGPNQPQHF
clone size: -; J gene: TRBJ2-3; V gene: TRBV5-3; D gene: -; CDR3 DNA: TGTGCCAGAAGCCCGGTTAGGGGGGGCGAAGATACGCAGTATTTT; CDR3 protein: CARSPVRGGEDTQYF
clone size: -; J gene: TRBJ2-5; V gene: TRBV5-1; D gene: TRBD1; CDR3 DNA: TGCGCCAGCAGCCGGACAGGGGTCGGGGAGACCCAGTACTTC; CDR3 protein: CASSRTGVGETQYF
clone size: -; J gene: TRBJ1-3; V gene: TRBV29-1; D gene: -; CDR3 DNA: TGCAGCGTTGGTCTGCCAGGCCGAAACACCATATATTTT; CDR3 protein: CSVGLPGRNTIYF
clone size: -; J gene: TRBJ1-1; V gene: TRBV5-6; D gene: -; CDR3 DNA: TGTGCCAGCAGCTCCTTAAAGCGGGGGGGCACTGAAGCTTTCTTT; CDR3 protein: CASSSLKRGGTEAFF
clone size: -; J gene: TRBJ1-2; V gene: TRBV6-1; D gene: -; CDR3 DNA: TGTGCCAGCACCCATGTCACGACCGTCTATGGCTACACCTTC; CDR3 protein: CASTHVTTVYGYTF
clone size: few; J gene: TRBJ1-1; V gene: TRBV7-6; D gene: -; CDR3 DNA: TGTGCCAGCAGCTTAGCGGGACCGAACACTGAAGCTTTCTTT; CDR3 protein: CASSLAGPNTEAFF
clone size: -; J gene: TRBJ1-2; V gene: TRBV19; D gene: -; CDR3 DNA: TGTGCCAGTAGTTTGGAGATGGGGACCGATGGCTACACCTTC; CDR3 protein: CASSLEMGTDGYTF
clone size: -; J gene: TRBJ1-4; V gene: TRBV6-1; D gene: -; CDR3 DNA: TGTGCCAGCAGTTCCGGGGAAGTAAATGAAAAACTGTTTTTT; CDR3 protein: CASSSGEVNEKLFF
clone size: -; J gene: TRBJ1-1; V gene: TRBV6-5; D gene: -; CDR3 DNA: TGTGCCAGCAGTTACTCGTACCAGGGCGACACTGAAGCTTTCTTT; CDR3 protein: CASSYSYQGDTEAFF
clone size: -; J gene: TRBJ1-3; V gene: TRBV27; D gene: -; CDR3 DNA: TGTGCCAGCAGCCTGGGTGGGGTTTACGCTGGAAACACCATATATTTT; CDR3 protein: CASSLGGVYAGNTIYF
clone size: -; J gene: TRBJ2-7; V gene: TRBV29-1; D gene: -; CDR3 DNA: TGCAGCGTTGAAGATCTAGTGGGTCGCGAGCAGTACTTC; CDR3 protein: CSVEDLVGREQYF
clone size: -; J gene: TRBJ2-7; V gene: TRBV6-6; D gene: -; CDR3 DNA: TGTGCCAGCAGTTACTCGTCGGCCCGCTCCTACGAGCAGTACTTC; CDR3 protein: CASSYSSARSYEQYF
clone size: -; J gene: TRBJ1-4; V gene: TRBV7-2; D gene: -; CDR3 DNA: TGTGCCAGCAGCCCTTCTACCACAACTAATGAAAAACTGTTTTTT; CDR3 protein: CASSPSTTTNEKLFF
clone size: -; J gene: TRBJ2-7; V gene: TRBV6-5; D gene: -; CDR3 DNA: TGTGCCAGCAGTTACTCATCGGCATTCTCCTACGAGCAGTACTTC; CDR3 protein: CASSYSSAFSYEQYF
clone size: -; J gene: TRBJ1-5; V gene: TRBV4-1; D gene: TRBD1; CDR3 DNA: TGCGCCAGCAGCCAAGGACAGGGTGGGGTTCAGCCCCAGCATTTT; CDR3 protein: CASSQGQGGVQPQHF
clone size: -; J gene: TRBJ2-5; V gene: TRBV7-6; D gene: TRBD2; CDR3 DNA: TGTGCCAGCAGCCCTGGGCTAGCGGTACAAGAGACCCAGTACTTC; CDR3 protein: CASSPGLAVQETQYF
clone size: -; J gene: TRBJ1-1; V gene: TRBV4-1; D gene: -; CDR3 DNA: TGCGCCAGCAGCCAAGACGGGGGAGGGGGAGGAGCTTTCTTT; CDR3 protein: CASSQDGGGGGAFF
clone size: -; J gene: TRBJ2-7; V gene: TRBV27; D gene: -; CDR3 DNA: TGTGCCAGCAGTCTAAGAGGGGTCCGGGGAGCCTACGAGCAGTACTTC; CDR3 protein: CASSLRGVRGAYEQYF
clone size: few; J gene: TRBJ1-4; V gene: TRBV18; D gene: -; CDR3 DNA: TGTGCCAGCTCACCAATTCCCGGGACCGCGTTGGAAAAACTGTTTTTT; CDR3 protein: CASSPIPGTALEKLFF
clone size: -; J gene: TRBJ1-5; V gene: TRBV4-1; D gene: -; CDR3 DNA: TGCGCCAGCAGCCAAGAAGTTCCGGTAGTGGGCCTTCTCAATCAGCCCCAGCATTTT; CDR3 protein: CASSQEVPVVGLLNQPQHF
clone size: -; J gene: TRBJ2-2; V gene: TRBV7-9; D gene: -; CDR3 DNA: TGTGCCAGCAGCTTAGGGCTAAACCTCGGGGAGCTGTTTTTT; CDR3 protein: CASSLGLNLGELFF
clone size: -; J gene: TRBJ1-2; V gene: TRBV18; D gene: -; CDR3 DNA: TGTGCCAGCTCACCCGGACGGGAGTATGGCTACACCTTC; CDR3 protein: CASSPGREYGYTF
clone size: -; J gene: TRBJ2-4; V gene: TRBV10-3; D gene: -; CDR3 DNA: TGTGCCATCAGTGAGCACCTTGAAGGGGACAAAAACATTCAGTACTTC; CDR3 protein: CAISEHLEGDKNIQYF
clone size: -; J gene: TRBJ1-4; V gene: TRBV7-9; D gene: TRBD1; CDR3 DNA: TGTGCCAGCAGCACTGGACAGGGGGCAACTAATGAAAAACTGTTTTTT; CDR3 protein: CASSTGQGATNEKLFF
clone size: -; J gene: TRBJ2-2; V gene: TRBV4-1; D gene: TRBD2; CDR3 DNA: TGCGCCAGCAGCCTCGGGGGGGGCACCGGGGAGCTGTTTTTT; CDR3 protein: CASSLGGGTGELFF
clone size: -; J gene: TRBJ2-5; V gene: TRBV30; D gene: -; CDR3 DNA: TGTGCCTGCCAAATCAGGGGAGAGACCCAGTACTTC; CDR3 protein: CACQIRGETQYF
clone size: -; J gene: TRBJ2-3; V gene: TRBV6-1; D gene: TRBD1; CDR3 DNA: TGTGCCAGCAGTGTTGGGACAGACCCCAGCACAGATACGCAGTATTTT; CDR3 protein: CASSVGTDPSTDTQYF
clone size: -; J gene: TRBJ1-2; V gene: TRBV7-2; D gene: TRBD1; CDR3 DNA: TGTGCCAGCAGCTTAGGGGGACAGGGGGTTTATGGCTACACCTTC; CDR3 protein: CASSLGGQGVYGYTF
clone size: -; J gene: TRBJ2-7; V gene: TRBV25-1; D gene: -; CDR3 DNA: TGTGCCAGGTGCAGCGGATCCTACGAGCAGTACTTC; CDR3 protein: CARCSGSYEQYF
clone size: -; J gene: TRBJ2-7; V gene: TRBV6-1; D gene: -; CDR3 DNA: TGTGCCATTCCTTTGGGGGTCTACGAGCAGTACTTC; CDR3 protein: CAIPLGVYEQYF
clone size: -; J gene: TRBJ1-1; V gene: TRBV6-5; D gene: TRBD1; CDR3 DNA: TGTGCCAGCATCCCCCGGACAGGGGGCAGCACTGAAGCTTTCTTT; CDR3 protein: CASIPRTGGSTEAFF
clone size: -; J gene: TRBJ2-5; V gene: TRBV19; D gene: -; CDR3 DNA: TGTGCCAGTAGTATGGGGCGTATCGCGTCCGGGACCCAGTACTTC; CDR3 protein: CASSMGRIASGTQYF
clone size: medium-sized; J gene: TRBJ1-2; V gene: TRBV19; D gene: -; CDR3 DNA: TGTGCCAGTAGTATTCCTGGGCAGGAATATGGCTACACCTTC; CDR3 protein: CASSIPGQEYGYTF
clone size: -; J gene: TRBJ2-3; V gene: TRBV14; D gene: TRBD2; CDR3 DNA: TGTGCCAGCAGATGGACTAGCGGGGAGGGGGATACGCAGTATTTT; CDR3 protein: CASRWTSGEGDTQYF
clone size: -; J gene: TRBJ2-7; V gene: TRBV7-2; D gene: -; CDR3 DNA: TGTGCCAGCAGCTTTATAGGGGCAGACTCCTACGAGCAGTACTTC; CDR3 protein: CASSFIGADSYEQYF
clone size: -; J gene: TRBJ2-7; V gene: TRBV2; D gene: -; CDR3 DNA: TGTGCCAGCTTGAAAGGGAACGAGCAGTACTTC; CDR3 protein: CASLKGNEQYF
clone size: once; J gene: TRBJ2-7; V gene: TRBV5-1; D gene: TRBD2; CDR3 DNA: TGCGCCAGCAGCTCCCCCCGGGAGGGCTACGAGCAGTACTTC; CDR3 protein: CASSSPREGYEQYF
clone size: -; J gene: TRBJ1-1; V gene: TRBV5-1; D gene: -; CDR3 DNA: TGCGCCAGTAACGCCGGAACGTTGAACACTGAAGCTTTCTTT; CDR3 protein: CASNAGTLNTEAFF
clone size: -; J gene: TRBJ2-5; V gene: TRBV5-1; D gene: -; CDR3 DNA: TGCGCCAGCAGTGCAGGGCGGGAGACCCAGTACTTC; CDR3 protein: CASSAGRETQYF
clone size: -; J gene: TRBJ1-1; V gene: TRBV19; D gene: -; CDR3 DNA: TGTGCCAGTAGTATGCAGGGCAGGGGGAACACTGAAGCTTTCTTT; CDR3 protein: CASSMQGRGNTEAFF
clone size: -; J gene: TRBJ2-1; V gene: TRBV5-6; D gene: -; CDR3 DNA: TGTGCCAGCAGCTTGGAGGAGAGCTTCCCTCCCAATGAGCAGTTCTTC; CDR3 protein: CASSLEESFPPNEQFF
clone size: -; J gene: TRBJ2-7; V gene: TRBV14; D gene: -; CDR3 DNA: TGTGCCAGCAGCAACACTATCTCCTACGAGCAGTACTTC; CDR3 protein: CASSNTISYEQYF
clone size: -; J gene: TRBJ2-7; V gene: TRBV27; D gene: -; CDR3 DNA: TGTGCCAGCAGTTTGGTGCGGAAGTCCACCGGCGAGCAGTACTTC; CDR3 protein: CASSLVRKSTGEQYF
clone size: -; J gene: TRBJ2-1; V gene: TRBV9; D gene: TRBD1; CDR3 DNA: TGTGCCAGCAGCGTAGACAGGGGTAACTACAATGAGCAGTTCTTC; CDR3 protein: CASSVDRGNYNEQFF